This T cell receptor (beta chain) was found in a study of molecular identifiers for immune sequencing clone quantification. Overall study results and limits: Jurkat TCR RNA spiked in from one cell (amid 800,000 to 1,000,000 naive cells) was reportedly detectable.

For bulk TCR libraries, previously described methods and listed TCR primers were used. TCRdb re-derived calls from the PCR reads in MiXCR, one entry per CDR3 protein. The sample lists under 350,000 distinct CDR3 sequences; over 20% were seen once. The CDR3 consists of 12 residues. Trimming took 4 bases from V and 3 from J, leaving 10 bases between them. Germline CDR1 reads SQVTM; CDR2 reads ANQGSEA. Comments on this clonotype: Its target is unknown.

This TCR derives from a human donor in good health. Some libraries in this study had Jurkat cell RNA spiked in. This chain links TRBV29-1 with TRBJ2-7; D is unresolved. Source material: naive CD8+ T cells from blood, with Jurkat cell RNA spiked in. Subset: FACS-sorted CD8+CD4-CCR7+CD45RA+ naive T cells. CDR3 nucleotide sequence: TGCAGCGTTGGGGATGGGTTCTACGAGCAGTACTTC. Its protein product is CSVGDGFYEQYF.